These 8 T cell receptor beta chains came from one sample sequenced in a study of tissue T cells after allogeneic stem cell transplantation. Clones were read by immunoSEQ multiplex PCR, and TCRdb kept only the in-frame ones, dropping some. The table records a few thousand clones, about half of them present only once. The sample's time point: mouse harvest day 14 after allogeneic transplant. Mouse grafts combined 10^7 T-cell-depleted bone marrow cells with 10^6 splenic CD5+ T cells. Sequenced input: gut tissue. These receptors came from a female BALB/c mouse given C57BL/6 T cells with graft-versus-host disease after an allogeneic hematopoietic cell transplant.

On this clone itself: Mouse names are used for the genes. The read is 1 residue too short to cover the CDR3 end, so that end is filled in from the germline J gene. The gene calls are TRBV12-2 and TRBJ2-3; no firm D call. The CDR3 sequence is 14 residues long. V lost 2 bases, J lost 0 bases, and 8 bases lay in between. The germline gives CDR1 SGHLS, CDR2 HYDKME. The covered CDR3 bases are TGTGCCAGCTCTCGCCCTTCTAGTGCAGAAACGCTGTAT. Its protein is CASSRPSSAETLY. The whole CDR3 reads CASSRPSSAETLYF.

As concerns this clone: Mouse germline and gene names are used. The sequence runs out 1 residue before the end of the CDR3; the remainder is reconstructed from the germline J gene. The rearrangement links TRBV13-2 to TRBJ2-7, with TRBD2 matching over 12 bases. The CDR3 contains 14 residues. Per germline, CDR1 NNHNN and CDR2 SYGAGS (reference sequence). J gave up 5 bases and V 3 bases, and 3 bases lay outside the gene matches. CDR3 protein: CASGGDWGDHEQYF. Partial CDR3 DNA: TGTGCCAGCGGTGGGGACTGGGGGGACCATGAACAGTAC.

In this sample, this clone is medium-sized. Each gene name is a mouse one. The read ends 1 residue early relative to the CDR3; the germline J gene fills the gap. This rearrangement joins TRBV29 to TRBJ1-5; weak D call: TRBD1 (5 bases). The CDR3 sequence is 16 residues long. V was clipped by 6 bases and J by 0 bases, with 15 bases between them. CDR1 and CDR2 from the germline V gene are MSHET and SYDVDS. The CDR3 protein is CASRSGTGYNNQAPLF. The covered CDR3 bases are TGTGCTAGCAGGTCCGGGACGGGGTATAACAACCAGGCTCCGCTT.

Concerning this clone: The listed genes are named as in mouse. Sequencing ends 1 residue short of the CDR3 end; the germline J gene provides the rest. This chain links TRBV26 with TRBJ2-1, with D tentatively TRBD1 (5 bases). The CDR3 has 14 amino acids. V lost 5 bases, J lost 0 bases, and 8 bases lay in between. Germline CDR1 KGHPV, CDR2 FQNQEV (reference sequence). CDR3 DNA, as far as it was read: TGTGCCAGCAGTATACAGGTTAACTATGCTGAGCAGTTC. Its translation is CASSIQVNYAEQF. The entire CDR3 sequence reads CASSIQVNYAEQFF.

As regards this clone: Mouse gene names and germline throughout. The read terminates 1 residue ahead of where the CDR3 ends, so the germline J gene completes it. The chain joins TRBV26 to TRBJ1-1; TRBD1 matches at 10 bases. V gave up 5 bases and J gave up 1 base; unmatched junction bases: 7. This CDR3 is built from 16 residues. CDR1 is KGHPV, CDR2 FQNQEV, per germline (reference sequence). Partial CDR3 DNA: TGTGCCAGCAGTACCCACCGGGACAGGGGAAACACAGAAGTCTTC. The encoded protein is CASSTHRDRGNTEVF. In full, the CDR3 is CASSTHRDRGNTEVFF.

Details on this clone: Any gene name here is a mouse gene name. The read ends 1 residue early relative to the CDR3; the germline J gene fills the gap. V is TRBV13-1 and J is TRBJ2-2; 7 bases are a match to TRBD2. The V gene's germline CDR1 is NSHNY and CDR2 SYGAGN. CDR3 length: 18 residues. V lost 5 bases to trimming and J lost 0 bases; unmatched junction nucleotides: 13. CDR3 DNA, as far as it was read: TGTGCCAGCAGCGCCCCCCTTCGACTGGGAGCAAACACCGGGCAGCTCTAC. This translates into CASSAPLRLGANTGQLY. The whole CDR3 protein is CASSAPLRLGANTGQLYF.

As to this clone: Mouse gene names and germline throughout. The read ends 1 residue shy of where the CDR3 ends; the end is completed using the germline J gene. The genes are TRBV13-3 and TRBJ2-4; D uncertain. With 4 bases removed from V and 5 bases from J, the gap between germline ends came to 8 bases. The germline CDR1 and CDR2 sequences are NNHDY and SYVADS. This CDR3 spans 12 amino acids. The CDR3 DNA, read in part, is TGTGCCAGCAGTCGGGCCGTAAACACCTTGTAC. Translated: CASSRAVNTLY. The complete CDR3 sequence is CASSRAVNTLYF.

Comments on this clone: The gene names given are mouse names. Read sequence stops 1 residue before the CDR3 end, and the germline J gene provides the missing end. The rearrangement links TRBV23 to TRBJ2-7; no DNA check was done on the table's D call, TRBD1. This CDR3 is built from 14 residues. CDR1 is KGHTA and CDR2 is FQNQQP in the germline V gene. The chain's CDR3 is CSSSHGQGPYEQYF. Partial CDR3 DNA: TGCTCCAGCAGTCATGGACAGGGGCCTTATGAACAGTAC.